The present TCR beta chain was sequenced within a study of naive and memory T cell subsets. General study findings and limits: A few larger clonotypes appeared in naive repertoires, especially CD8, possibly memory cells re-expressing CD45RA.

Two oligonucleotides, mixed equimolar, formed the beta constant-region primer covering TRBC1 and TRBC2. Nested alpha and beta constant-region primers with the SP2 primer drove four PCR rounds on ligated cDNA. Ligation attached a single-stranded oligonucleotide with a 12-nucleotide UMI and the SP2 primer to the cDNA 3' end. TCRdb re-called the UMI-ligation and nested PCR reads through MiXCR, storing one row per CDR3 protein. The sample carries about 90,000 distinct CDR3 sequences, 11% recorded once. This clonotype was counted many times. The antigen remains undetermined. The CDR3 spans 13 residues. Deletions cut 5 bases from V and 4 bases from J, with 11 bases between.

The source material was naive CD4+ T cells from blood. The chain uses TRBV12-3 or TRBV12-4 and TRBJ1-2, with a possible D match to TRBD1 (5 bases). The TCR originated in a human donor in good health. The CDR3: CASSTTASYGYTF. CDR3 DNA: TGTGCCAGCAGTACGACAGCGAGCTATGGCTACACCTTC.